The next 30 T cell receptor beta chains were all read from a single sample in a study of blood T cells in healthy people across ages. The second PCR ran about 6 to 12 cycles with a sample-barcoded 5' primer and J-beta primers. TCRdb redid the calling of the 5' RACE reads with MiXCR, one entry per CDR3 protein. The sample has 1.5 million to 2 million distinct CDR3 sequences, almost 35% seen once. Sequencing was performed on blood. These receptors all stem from a young woman in good health.

As concerns this clonotype: The germline gene is not matched at one end of the junction; a read error may be the cause. The V gene is TRBV25-1, the J gene TRBJ2-1; TRBD1 might be the D (6 bases). The CDR3 sequence is 13 residues long. Germline-derived CDR1 and CDR2 are MGHDK and SYGVNS. Here the CDR3 reads CASSDPTGNERFF. The CDR3 DNA is TGTGCCAGCAGTGACCCGACAGGCAATGAGCGGTTCTTC.

V gene TRBV29-1 combines with J gene TRBJ1-1; TRBD1 aligns across 8 bases. The germline V gene encodes CDR1 SQVTM and CDR2 ANQGSEA. V gave up 7 bases and J gave up 1 base; unmatched junction bases: 5. This CDR3 is 13 amino acids long. DNA of the CDR3: TGCAGCGGATCAGGGGGCTCGAACACTGAAGCTTTCTTT. Translating gives CSGSGGSNTEAFF.

This chain joins TRBV12-3 or TRBV12-4 and TRBJ2-5, with D tentatively TRBD1 (6 bases). CDR3 size: 15 residues. The V end was cut by 6 bases, the J end by 3 bases, with 17 bases between. The CDR3 spells CASSLTSRTEETQYF. CDR3 nucleotides: TGTGCCAGCAGCTTAACCTCAAGGACAGAAGAGACCCAGTACTTC.

The chain joins TRBV7-2 to TRBJ2-3, with 16 positions matching TRBD2. V shed 6 bases and J 7 bases; nucleotides not matched to a gene: 10. The CDR3 has 17 residues. Germline V gene sequence: CDR1 SGHTA, CDR2 FQGNSA. The CDR3 DNA reads as TGTGCCAGCAGACTAGGGACTAGCGGGAGGGGTCGGAATACGCAGTATTTT. Its translation: CASRLGTSGRGRNTQYF.

The chain uses TRBV20-1 and TRBJ2-5; no clear D gene. The tail of the sequence fits TRBJ2-7 better, so the J call may be wrong. Looked up from germline, CDR1 is DFQATT and CDR2 is SNEGSKA (reference sequence). This CDR3 is 12 amino acids long. The CDR3 reads CSAPGQLYEQYF. The CDR3 region has the DNA TGCAGTGCCCCCGGGCAGCTCTACGAGCAGTACTTC.

This clonotype occurred a few times. The rearrangement joins TRBV7-2 to TRBJ1-1; unclear D gene. V lost 5 bases and J 1 base, leaving 11 bases between the germline ends. Germline V gene sequence: CDR1 SGHTA, CDR2 FQGNSA. The CDR3 totals 14 residues. The CDR3 loop is CASSNPLWNTEAFF. The CDR3 bases are TGTGCCAGCAGCAATCCGCTCTGGAACACTGAAGCTTTCTTT.

V usage is TRBV4-1 and J usage is TRBJ1-2; no reliable D call. V lost 5 bases to trimming and J lost 7 bases, with 14 bases between them. The CDR3 spans 13 residues. Germline assignment: CDR1 MGHRA and CDR2 YSYEKL. The CDR3 protein is CASSTTAPFGYTF. DNA of the CDR3: TGCGCCAGCAGCACCACGGCCCCTTTTGGCTACACCTTC.

The rearrangement joins TRBV4-1 to TRBJ2-5, with D perhaps matching TRBD2 (5 bases). V gave up 4 bases and J gave up 5 bases, with 11 bases separating them. Germline loops: CDR1 MGHRA, CDR2 YSYEKL. The CDR3 sequence is 13 residues long. This chain's CDR3 is CASSLILVETQYF. CDR3 DNA: TGCGCCAGCAGCCTAATACTAGTGGAGACCCAGTACTTC.

This rearrangement joins TRBV3-1 to TRBJ2-1; 9 positions agree with TRBD1. Germline CDR1 is LGHDT and CDR2 is YNNKEL (reference sequence). V gave up 4 bases and J gave up 7 bases; unmatched junction bases: 8. This CDR3 region has 15 residues. The CDR3 nucleotides are TGTGCCAGCAGCCCGACAGGGGGATGGTTAAATGAGCAGTTCTTC. This gives the protein CASSPTGGWLNEQFF.

The V gene is TRBV15, the J gene TRBJ2-3; 14 bases map to TRBD2. Germline CDR1 is LNHNV and CDR2 is YYDKDF (reference sequence). Trimming at V came to 2 bases and at J to 5 bases, leaving 6 bases not matched to a gene. The CDR3 length is 17 residues. DNA of the CDR3: TGTGCCACCAGCAGACGATCGACTAGCGGGAGGGTAGATACGCAGTATTTT. It codes for CATSRRSTSGRVDTQYF.

Regarding this clonotype: At one of its ends the junction is not consistent with the germline gene, which may arise from a read error. The V call is TRBV2, the J call TRBJ1-2, with D possibly being TRBD1 (6 bases). CDR3 size: 13 residues. Germline loops: CDR1 SNHLY, CDR2 FYNNEI. Here the CDR3 reads CASSDRQAYGYIF. In nucleotides, the CDR3 is TGTGCCAGCAGTGACCGACAGGCGTATGGCTACATCTTC.

This clonotype was counted ten times or more. The chain is built from TRBV4-1 and TRBJ2-5; 8 nucleotides agree with TRBD2. This CDR3 is built from 16 residues. Germline V gene lookup returns CDR1 MGHRA and CDR2 YSYEKL. The J segment lost 5 bases and the V segment lost 0 bases, leaving 8 bases of the junction unmatched. The CDR3 region is CASSQDFGPGGETQYF. The CDR3 coding sequence is TGCGCCAGCAGCCAAGATTTCGGGCCGGGAGGGGAGACCCAGTACTTC.

The gene calls are TRBV29-1 and TRBJ2-7; 7 nucleotides align to TRBD1. The CDR3 totals 12 residues. In germline, CDR1 is SQVTM, CDR2 ANQGSEA. V dropped 6 bases and J dropped 4; count of bases not matched to a gene: 6. In DNA form, the CDR3 reads TGCAGCGTCGCGACAGGGTGTTACGAGCAGTACTTC. Its protein is CSVATGCYEQYF.

This chain links TRBV20-1 with TRBJ2-7; 8 positions agree with TRBD1. V was clipped by 0 bases and J by 5 bases; unmatched bases: 6. CDR1 is DFQATT, CDR2 SNEGSKA, per germline (reference sequence). CDR3 length: 14 amino acids. CDR3 nucleotide sequence: TGCAGTGCTAGAGATCCGCAGGGGGCCGACGAGCAGTACTTC. Translating gives CSARDPQGADEQYF.

The table lists this clonotype with a count of one. The chain is built from TRBV4-3 and TRBJ2-7; 8 nucleotides agree with TRBD1. CDR3 length: 15 residues. The V segment lost 0 bases and the J segment 3 bases; nucleotides outside the gene matches: 4. Per germline, CDR1 LGHNA and CDR2 YSLEER. The DNA of the CDR3 is TGCGCCAGCAGCCAAGACCGGGACAGGCACTACGAGCAGTACTTC. Amino acids: CASSQDRDRHYEQYF.

This clonotype was detected only a few times. J is TRBJ1-2 and V is TRBV14; D not certain. The CDR3 sequence is 14 residues long. Germline V gives CDR1 SGHDN, CDR2 FVKESK. Trimming stripped 2 bases from V and 3 bases from J, with 10 bases between. The DNA for the CDR3 is TGTGCCAGCAGCCAATTGGCCAATTACTATGGCTACACCTTC. Residues: CASSQLANYYGYTF.

This clonotype was recorded only once. The V call is TRBV7-8, the J call TRBJ2-5; D possibly matches TRBD1 or TRBD2 (5 bases each). This CDR3 is built from 14 residues. Looked up from germline, CDR1 is SGHVS and CDR2 is FQNEAQ. Trimming shortened V by 0 bases and J by 11 bases, and 16 bases separated the two germline ends. The CDR3 bases are TGTGCCAGCAGCTTAGCCCCGAATGGGGGAATGCAGTACTTC. Its protein product is CASSLAPNGGMQYF.

The chain has TRBV6-4 and TRBJ2-1, with 12 bases matching TRBD2. CDR1 and CDR2 from the germline V gene are MRHNA and SNTAGT. Losses at the gene ends were 5 bases for V and 10 bases for J; bases not matched to a gene: 3. This CDR3 is 13 amino acids long. Here the CDR3 DNA reads TGTGCCAGCAGTTTGACTAGCGGGGGCGAGCAGTTCTTC. This encodes CASSLTSGGEQFF.

The chain uses TRBV6-2 or TRBV6-3 and TRBJ2-5, with 9 bases fitting TRBD2. The J call may be wrong; the DNA end is better matched by TRBJ2-7. The CDR3 is 18 residues long. From germline, CDR1 is MNHEY and CDR2 SVGEGT. CDR3 in amino acids: CASSYPVTSGRVTYEQYF. CDR3 sequence (DNA): TGTGCCAGCAGTTACCCGGTGACTAGCGGAAGGGTAACCTACGAGCAGTACTTC.

There are a few counts of this clonotype. This chain links TRBV7-3 with TRBJ2-7, with D possibly being TRBD1 or TRBD2 (5 bases each). The CDR3 totals 14 residues. The V end lost 4 bases, the J end lost 3 bases, and 13 bases lay between the germline ends. Germline-derived CDR1 and CDR2 are SGHTA and FQGTGA. The CDR3 region is CASSYGTPIYEQYF. The CDR3 nucleotides read TGTGCCAGCAGCTACGGGACCCCCATCTACGAGCAGTACTTC.

A note on this clonotype: The junction differs from germline at one of its ends, possibly a read error. J is TRBJ2-2 and V is TRBV20-1; the D gene is possibly TRBD2 (5 bases). CDR3 length: 13 residues. The germline V gene has CDR1 DFQATT and CDR2 SNEGSKA (reference sequence). The CDR3 region has the DNA TGCAGTGCTCCAACAAGCAGCACCGGGGAGCGGTTTTTT. Encoded protein: CSAPTSSTGERFF.

This clonotype was counted a single time. V gene TRBV30 combines with J gene TRBJ1-6, with D unresolved. Trimming stripped 0 bases from V and 9 bases from J, with 9 bases between. Germline V lookup: CDR1 GTSNPN, CDR2 SVGIG (reference sequence). This CDR3 comprises 13 residues. The CDR3 sequence: CAWSVGASSPLHF. Written as DNA, the CDR3 is TGTGCCTGGAGTGTCGGCGCGTCTTCACCCCTCCACTTT.

In its sample, this clonotype was seen many times. The chain combines TRBV11-2 with TRBJ1-1; no firm D call. CDR1 and CDR2 (germline): SGHAT, FQNNGV. Between the trimmed V and J ends, which lost 4 bases and 1 base, there was a span of 7 bases. CDR3 size: 13 residues. The CDR3, as DNA: TGTGCCAGCAGCTACGCAACGAACACTGAAGCTTTCTTT. Residues: CASSYATNTEAFF. Variable domain in full (rest from reference TRBV11-2 and TRBJ1-1): EAGVAQSPRYKIIEKRQSVAFWCNPISGHATLYWYQQILGQGPKLLIQFQNNGVVDDSQLPKDRFSAERLKGVDSTLKIQPAKLEDSAVYLCASSYATNTEAFFGQGTRLTVV.

J is TRBJ2-6 and V is TRBV20-1; D unclear. Germline V gene data show CDR1 as DFQATT and CDR2 as SNEGSKA (reference sequence). V lost 4 bases, J lost 0 bases, and 7 bases lay in between. CDR3 size: 14 residues. The DNA for the CDR3 is TGCAGTGCTACAGACCCCTCTGGGGCCAACGTCCTGACTTTC. Its translation: CSATDPSGANVLTF.

Turning to this clonotype: A much larger clone sits a single nucleotide away, making a read error possible. The V and J genes are TRBV20-1 and TRBJ1-2, with 7 bases fitting TRBD1. This CDR3 spans 15 amino acids. The V gene's germline CDR1 is DFQATT and CDR2 SNEGSKA (reference sequence). The CDR3 reads CSATTGQAGRYGSTF. The CDR3 DNA follows: TGCAGTGCTACAACCGGACAGGCGGGACGTTATGGCTCCACCTTC.

This chain connects TRBV6-5 to TRBJ2-7; D uncertain. The CDR3 loop spans 13 amino acids. The germline V gene encodes CDR1 MNHEY and CDR2 SVGAGI. V shed 5 bases and J shed 5 bases, with 13 bases lying between them. The CDR3 bases are TGTGCCAGCAGTATTCCGGGTAGCCACGAGCAGTACTTC. Translation gives CASSIPGSHEQYF.

Ten or more counts support this clonotype. The rearrangement links TRBV29-1 to TRBJ2-7, with TRBD1 matching 9 bases. The CDR3 runs to 13 residues. Unmatched junction bases numbered 1, after V lost 0 bases and J lost 4 bases. From germline, CDR1 is SQVTM and CDR2 ANQGSEA. CDR3 sequence: CSVEEGTGYEQYF. CDR3 nucleotide sequence: TGCAGCGTTGAAGAAGGGACAGGGTACGAGCAGTACTTC.

To note about this clonotype: A read error may explain this, as a much larger clone is one base away. The chain couples TRBV4-2 to TRBJ2-1; D perhaps matches TRBD1 (6 bases). Germline values: CDR1 LGHNA, CDR2 YNFKEQ. CDR3 length equals 15 residues. CDR3 coding DNA: TGTGCCAGCAGCCAAACAGGGAGCTCCTACAATGAGCTGTTCTTC. Translation: CASSQTGSSYNELFF.

V and J are TRBV28 and TRBJ2-7; D is tentatively TRBD1 or TRBD2 (5 bases each). CDR3 size: 16 residues. With 4 bases removed from V and 0 bases from J, the gap between germline ends came to 16 bases. CDR1 and CDR2 (germline): MDHEN, SYDVKM. The CDR3 loop reads CASSSISGTYSYEQYF. In DNA form, the CDR3 reads TGTGCCAGCAGTTCCATCAGTGGGACCTACTCCTACGAGCAGTACTTC.

As to this clonotype: A clone one base away is much larger, so this may be a read error. The chain joins TRBV3-1 to TRBJ2-5, with D tentatively TRBD2 (6 bases). The CDR3 runs 13 residues. The germline gives CDR1 LGHDT, CDR2 YNNKEL (reference sequence). Trimming cost V 3 bases and J 3 bases, with 8 bases left between them. The CDR3 region is CASSHSGEETQYF. The CDR3 coding sequence is TGTGCCAGCAGCCATTCGGGGGAAGAGACCCAGTACTTC.